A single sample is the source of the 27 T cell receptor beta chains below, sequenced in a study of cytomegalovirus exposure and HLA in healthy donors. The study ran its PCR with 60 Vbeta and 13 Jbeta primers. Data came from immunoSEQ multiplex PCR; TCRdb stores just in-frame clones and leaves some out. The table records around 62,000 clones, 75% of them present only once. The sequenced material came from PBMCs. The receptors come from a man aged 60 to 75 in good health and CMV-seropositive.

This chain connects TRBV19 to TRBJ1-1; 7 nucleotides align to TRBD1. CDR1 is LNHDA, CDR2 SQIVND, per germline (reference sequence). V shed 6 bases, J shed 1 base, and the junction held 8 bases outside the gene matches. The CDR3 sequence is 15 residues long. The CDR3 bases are TGTGCCAGTAGCCTGGGACAGCTACCGAACACTGAAGCTTTCTTT. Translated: CASSLGQLPNTEAFF.

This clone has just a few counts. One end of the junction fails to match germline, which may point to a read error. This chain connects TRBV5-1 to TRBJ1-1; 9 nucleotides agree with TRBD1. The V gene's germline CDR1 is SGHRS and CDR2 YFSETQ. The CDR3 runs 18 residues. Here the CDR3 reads CASSLDLTGGLGNPEAFF. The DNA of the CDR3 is TGCGCCAGCAGCTTGGACTTGACAGGGGGATTGGGGAACCCTGAAGCTTTCTTT.

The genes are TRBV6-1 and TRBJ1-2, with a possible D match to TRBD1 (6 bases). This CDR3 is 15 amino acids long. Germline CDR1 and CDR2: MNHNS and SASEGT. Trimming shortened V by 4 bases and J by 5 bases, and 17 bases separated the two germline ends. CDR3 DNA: TGTGCCAGCAGTGCGGACAGTCGGCTGCGGTATGGCTACACCTTC. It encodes CASSADSRLRYGYTF.

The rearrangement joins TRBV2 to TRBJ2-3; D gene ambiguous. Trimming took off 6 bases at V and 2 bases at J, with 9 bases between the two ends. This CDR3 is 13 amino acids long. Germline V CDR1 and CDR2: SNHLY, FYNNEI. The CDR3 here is CASRARHTDTQYF. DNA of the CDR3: TGTGCCAGCAGGGCCAGACACACAGATACGCAGTATTTT.

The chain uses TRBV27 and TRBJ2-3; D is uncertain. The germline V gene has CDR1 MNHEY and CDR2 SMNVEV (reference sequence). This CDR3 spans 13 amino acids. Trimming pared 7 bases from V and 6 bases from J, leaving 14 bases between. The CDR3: CASKTLLQDTQYF. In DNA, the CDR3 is TGTGCCAGCAAAACCCTCTTACAGGATACGCAGTATTTT.

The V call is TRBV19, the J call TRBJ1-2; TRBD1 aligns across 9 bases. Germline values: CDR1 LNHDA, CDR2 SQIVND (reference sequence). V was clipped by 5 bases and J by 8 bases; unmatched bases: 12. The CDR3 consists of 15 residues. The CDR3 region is CASSSDRGGLEGYTF. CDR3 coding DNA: TGTGCCAGTAGTTCGGACAGGGGCGGCCTGGAGGGCTACACCTTC.

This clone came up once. The CDR3 loop reads CASSESRGINQPQHF. CDR3 sequence (DNA): TGTGCCAGCAGTGAAAGCAGGGGAATCAATCAGCCCCAGCATTTT. The rearrangement joins TRBV7-9 to TRBJ1-5, with a tentative D call TRBD1 (6 bases). Germline V gene data show CDR1 as SEHNR and CDR2 as FQNEAQ (reference sequence). Trimming cost V 6 bases and J 3 bases, with 15 bases left between them. This CDR3 has 15 amino acids.

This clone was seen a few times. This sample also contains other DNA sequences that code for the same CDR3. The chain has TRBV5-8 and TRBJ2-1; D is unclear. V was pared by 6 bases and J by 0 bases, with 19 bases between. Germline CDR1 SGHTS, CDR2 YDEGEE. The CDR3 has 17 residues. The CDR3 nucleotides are TGTGCCAGCACCCGACTTGATATGTTACTCTCCTACAATGAGCAGTTCTTC. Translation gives CASTRLDMLLSYNEQFF.

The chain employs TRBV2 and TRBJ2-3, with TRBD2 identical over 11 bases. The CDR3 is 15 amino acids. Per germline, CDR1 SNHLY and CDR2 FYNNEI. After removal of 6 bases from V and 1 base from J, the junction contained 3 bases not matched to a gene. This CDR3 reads CASSKLAGGTDTQYF. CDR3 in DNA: TGTGCCAGCAGCAAACTAGCGGGAGGCACAGATACGCAGTATTTT.

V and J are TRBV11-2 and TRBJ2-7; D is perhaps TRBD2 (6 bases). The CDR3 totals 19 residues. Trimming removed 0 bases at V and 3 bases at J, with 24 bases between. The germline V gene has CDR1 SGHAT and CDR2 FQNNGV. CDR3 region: CASSLDNRGVGGRGYEQYF. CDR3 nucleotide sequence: TGTGCCAGCAGCTTAGATAATCGGGGAGTGGGAGGTAGGGGCTACGAGCAGTACTTC.

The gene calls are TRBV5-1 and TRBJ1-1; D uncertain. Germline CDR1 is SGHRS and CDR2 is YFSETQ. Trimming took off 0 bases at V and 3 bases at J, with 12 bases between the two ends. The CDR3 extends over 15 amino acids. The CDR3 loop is CASSLVERWDTEAFF. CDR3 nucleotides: TGCGCCAGCAGCTTGGTGGAGCGTTGGGACACTGAAGCTTTCTTT.

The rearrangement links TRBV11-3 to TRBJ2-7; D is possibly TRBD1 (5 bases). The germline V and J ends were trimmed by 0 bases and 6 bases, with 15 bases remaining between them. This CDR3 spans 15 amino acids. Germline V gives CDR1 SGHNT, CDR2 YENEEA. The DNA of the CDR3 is TGTGCCAGCAGCTTAGAGACAGAACCTCTGGGCGAGCAGTACTTC. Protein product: CASSLETEPLGEQYF.

The CDR3 protein is CAISEPAGTTTNNEQFF. The CDR3 region has the DNA TGTGCCATCAGTGAGCCGGCCGGGACTACAACTAACAATGAGCAGTTCTTC. This chain links TRBV10-3 with TRBJ2-1; 7 bases agree with TRBD2. J gave up 5 bases and V 2 bases, and 12 bases lay outside the gene matches. The CDR3 is made up of 17 amino acids. Germline V gene sequence: CDR1 ENHRY, CDR2 SYGVKD.

The CDR3, as DNA: TGCGCCAGCAGCGTCTCGACAGAATCCTACAATGAGCAGTTCTTC. As protein: CASSVSTESYNEQFF. The genes are TRBV5-1 and TRBJ2-1, with a tentative D call TRBD1 (5 bases). Trimming took 4 bases from V and 1 from J, leaving 12 bases between them. Germline CDR1 reads SGHRS; CDR2 reads YFSETQ. The CDR3 runs to 15 residues.

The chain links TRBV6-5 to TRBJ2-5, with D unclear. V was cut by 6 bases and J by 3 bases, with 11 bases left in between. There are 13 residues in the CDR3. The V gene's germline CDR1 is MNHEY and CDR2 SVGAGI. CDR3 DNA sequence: TGTGCCAGCAGCCTGACAAACAAAGAGACCCAGTACTTC. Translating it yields CASSLTNKETQYF.

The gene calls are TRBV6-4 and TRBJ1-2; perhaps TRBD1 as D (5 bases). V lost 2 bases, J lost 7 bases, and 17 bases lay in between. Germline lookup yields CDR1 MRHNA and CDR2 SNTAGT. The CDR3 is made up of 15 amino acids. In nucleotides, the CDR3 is TGTGCCAGCAGTGACAGGCCCTTTAGGGGCGGTGGCTACACCTTC. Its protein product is CASSDRPFRGGGYTF.

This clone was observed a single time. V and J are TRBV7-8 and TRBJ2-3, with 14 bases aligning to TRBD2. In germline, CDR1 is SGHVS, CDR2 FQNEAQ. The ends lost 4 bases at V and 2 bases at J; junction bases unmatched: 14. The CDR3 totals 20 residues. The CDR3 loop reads CASSSLAGTSGSRVTDTQYF. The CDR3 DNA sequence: TGTGCCAGCAGCTCCCTCGCCGGGACTAGCGGGAGTCGGGTCACAGATACGCAGTATTTT.

DNA of the CDR3: TGCGCCAGCAGCCAAGAGGGGGGGTCCGGCTATGGCTACACCTTC. It translates to CASSQEGGSGYGYTF. V usage is TRBV4-1 and J usage is TRBJ1-2; tentatively, D is TRBD1 (5 bases). This CDR3 is built from 15 residues. V lost 0 bases to trimming and J lost 4 bases, with 12 bases between them. CDR1 and CDR2 (germline): MGHRA, YSYEKL.

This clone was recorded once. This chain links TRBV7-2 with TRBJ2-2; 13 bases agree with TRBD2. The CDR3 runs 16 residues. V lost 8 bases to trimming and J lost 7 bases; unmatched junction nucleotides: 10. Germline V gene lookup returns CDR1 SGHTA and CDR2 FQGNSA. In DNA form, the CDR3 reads TGTGCCAGCCGTAGGACTAGCGGGAGTATAATCGGGGAGCTGTTTTTT. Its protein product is CASRRTSGSIIGELFF.

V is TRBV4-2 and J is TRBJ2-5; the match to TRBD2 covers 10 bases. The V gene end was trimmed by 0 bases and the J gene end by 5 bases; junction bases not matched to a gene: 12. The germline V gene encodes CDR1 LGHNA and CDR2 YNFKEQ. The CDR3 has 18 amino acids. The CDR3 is CASSQDGRLAGAGETQYF. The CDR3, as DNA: TGTGCCAGCAGCCAAGATGGACGCCTAGCGGGGGCCGGGGAGACCCAGTACTTC.

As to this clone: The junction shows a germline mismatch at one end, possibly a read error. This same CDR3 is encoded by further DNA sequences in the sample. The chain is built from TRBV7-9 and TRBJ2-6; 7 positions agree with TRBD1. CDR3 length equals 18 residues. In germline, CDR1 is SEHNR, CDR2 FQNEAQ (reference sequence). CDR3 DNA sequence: TGTGCCAGCAGCTCGGACAGGTCCCGCCTCTCTGGAGCCAACGTCCTGACTTTC. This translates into CASSSDRSRLSGANVLTF.

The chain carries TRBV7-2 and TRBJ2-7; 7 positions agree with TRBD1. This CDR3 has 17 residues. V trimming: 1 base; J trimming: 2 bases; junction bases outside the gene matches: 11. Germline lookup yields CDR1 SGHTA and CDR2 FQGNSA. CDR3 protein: CASSLGALRDSPYEQYF. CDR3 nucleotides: TGTGCCAGCAGCTTAGGGGCCCTCCGGGACAGTCCCTACGAGCAGTACTTC.

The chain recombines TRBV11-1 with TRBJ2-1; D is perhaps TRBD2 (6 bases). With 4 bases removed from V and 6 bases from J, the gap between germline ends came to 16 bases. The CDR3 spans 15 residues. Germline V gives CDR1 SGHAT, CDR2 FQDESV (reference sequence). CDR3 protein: CASSSRDSNSNEQFF. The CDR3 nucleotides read TGTGCCAGCAGCTCCCGGGACTCCAACTCCAATGAGCAGTTCTTC.

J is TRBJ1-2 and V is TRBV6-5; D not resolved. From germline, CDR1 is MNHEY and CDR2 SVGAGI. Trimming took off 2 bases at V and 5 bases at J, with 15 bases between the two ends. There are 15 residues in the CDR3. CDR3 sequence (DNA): TGTGCCAGCAGTTACGTAGGAGGGTCACGATATGGCTACACCTTC. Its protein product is CASSYVGGSRYGYTF.

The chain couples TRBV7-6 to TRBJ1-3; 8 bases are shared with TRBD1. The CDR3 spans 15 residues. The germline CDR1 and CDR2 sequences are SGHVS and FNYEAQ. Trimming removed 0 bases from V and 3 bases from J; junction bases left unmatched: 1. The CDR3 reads CASSLAGTGGNTIYF. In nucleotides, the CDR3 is TGTGCCAGCAGCTTAGCCGGGACAGGTGGAAACACCATATATTTT. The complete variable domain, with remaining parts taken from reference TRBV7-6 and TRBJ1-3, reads GAGVSQSPRYKVTKRGQDVALRCDPISGHVSLYWYRQALGQGPEFLTYFNYEAQQDKSGLPNDRFSAERPEGSISTLTIQRTEQRDSAMYRCASSLAGTGGNTIYFGEGSWLTVV.

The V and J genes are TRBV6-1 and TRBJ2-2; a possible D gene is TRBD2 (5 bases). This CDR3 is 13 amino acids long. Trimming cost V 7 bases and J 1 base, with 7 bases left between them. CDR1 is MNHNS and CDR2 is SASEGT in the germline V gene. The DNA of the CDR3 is TGTGCCAGCACGGGAATGAACACCGGGGAGCTGTTTTTT. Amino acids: CASTGMNTGELFF.

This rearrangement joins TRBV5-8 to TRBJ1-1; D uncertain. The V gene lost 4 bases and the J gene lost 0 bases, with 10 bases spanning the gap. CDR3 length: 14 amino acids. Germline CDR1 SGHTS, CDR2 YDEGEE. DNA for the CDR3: TGTGCCAGCAGCCCAGAGGGCATGAACACTGAAGCTTTCTTT. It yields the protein CASSPEGMNTEAFF.